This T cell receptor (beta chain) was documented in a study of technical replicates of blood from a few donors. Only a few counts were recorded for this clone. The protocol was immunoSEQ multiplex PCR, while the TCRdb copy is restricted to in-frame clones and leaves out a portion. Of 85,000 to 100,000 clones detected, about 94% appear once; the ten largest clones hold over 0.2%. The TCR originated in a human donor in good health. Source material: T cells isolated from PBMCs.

The CDR3 here is CASTKRTGDYTEAFF. As DNA, the CDR3 is TGTGCCAGCACCAAAAGGACAGGGGACTACACTGAAGCTTTCTTT. The rearrangement links TRBV2 to TRBJ1-1, with TRBD1 matching over 9 bases. This CDR3 comprises 15 residues. J gave up 3 bases and V 7 bases, and 9 bases lay outside the gene matches. Per the germline V gene, CDR1 is SNHLY and CDR2 is FYNNEI.